This T cell receptor beta chain is from a study of blood T cells in healthy people across ages. Peripheral blood samples of 9 to 10 milliliters were drawn from each donor. This clonotype appeared once. Using a J-beta primer mix together with a sample-barcoded 5' primer, a second PCR was run for about 6 to 11 cycles. A template-switch adaptor containing 12 random nucleotides labeled each cDNA molecule. TCRdb recomputed calls from the 5' RACE reads with MiXCR, one row per CDR3 protein. The sample includes around 750,000 distinct CDR3 sequences, approximately 53% of them seen just once. The trim removed 0 bases at V and 8 bases at J, leaving 7 bases unmatched. The CDR3 has 15 amino acids. Germline CDR1 SGHRS, CDR2 YFSETQ.

The sequenced sample was blood. This chain uses TRBV5-1 with TRBJ2-1; 8 bases are a match to TRBD1. This sequence originates from a man older than 75 in good health. The CDR3 DNA sequence: TGCGCCAGCAGCTTGGGTGGGACAGGTAGCGATGAGCAGTTCTTC. Translating gives CASSLGGTGSDEQFF.